The 11 T cell receptor beta chains listed next were all sequenced from one sample in a study of blood T cell repertoires in COVID-19. The method was immunoSEQ multiplex PCR; TCRdb's version includes in-frame clones alone and lacks a portion of them. The profile shows more than 250,000 clones, about nine tenths of them singletons. The sequenced material came from PBMCs or T cells enriched from blood (not recorded which). The origin of the receptors is a woman between 40 and 55 years old with acute COVID-19.

The DNA of the CDR3 is TGTGCCAGTCAAGGACAGGGGCCAAAAAGCGAGCAGTACTTC. This encodes CASQGQGPKSEQYF. The rearrangement joins TRBV19 to TRBJ2-7; 9 nucleotides agree with TRBD1. Per the germline V gene, CDR1 is LNHDA and CDR2 is SQIVND (reference sequence). The V and J ends lost 8 bases and 6 bases, in that order; junction bases with no gene match: 11. The CDR3 has 14 residues. Full variable domain (rest looked up from reference TRBV19 and TRBJ2-7): DGGITQSPKYLFRKEGQNVTLSCEQNLNHDAMYWYRQDPGQGLRLIYYSQIVNDFQKGDIAEGYSVSREKKESFPLTVTSAQKNPTAFYLCASQGQGPKSEQYFGPGTRLTVT.

In its sample, this clone was seen many times. The gene calls are TRBV19 and TRBJ2-7, with 10 bases lining up with TRBD2. From germline, CDR1 is LNHDA and CDR2 SQIVND (reference sequence). The CDR3 is 15 residues long. V was clipped by 1 base and J by 6 bases; unmatched bases: 6. This chain's CDR3 is CASSIGPLAGSEQYF. CDR3 nucleotide sequence: TGTGCCAGTAGTATAGGCCCACTAGCGGGAAGCGAGCAGTACTTC.

The CDR3 is CASRQTGLSNYGYTF. DNA of the CDR3: TGTGCCAGCAGACAAACAGGTCTTTCTAACTATGGCTACACCTTC. The chain combines TRBV19 with TRBJ1-2; D might be TRBD1 (5 bases). Germline CDR1 is LNHDA and CDR2 is SQIVND (reference sequence). The CDR3 consists of 15 residues. Trimming stripped 9 bases from V and 0 bases from J, with 17 bases between.

The gene calls are TRBV5-1 and TRBJ1-1, with D possibly TRBD1 on 6 matching bases. Trimming pared 0 bases from V and 1 base from J, leaving 10 bases between. Germline CDR1 and CDR2: SGHRS and YFSETQ. This CDR3 region has 15 residues. CDR3 protein: CASSLDGGPNTEAFF. The CDR3 nucleotides are TGCGCCAGCAGCTTGGACGGGGGGCCGAACACTGAAGCTTTCTTT.

V gene TRBV7-3 combines with J gene TRBJ2-5, with a weak D call TRBD1 (6 bases). The V end lost 4 bases, the J end lost 1 base, and 13 bases lay between the germline ends. The CDR3 totals 15 residues. Looked up from germline, CDR1 is SGHTA and CDR2 is FQGTGA. The CDR3 here is CASSSGQTLQETQYF. The CDR3 nucleotides read TGTGCCAGCAGCTCTGGACAGACCCTCCAAGAGACCCAGTACTTC.

CDR3 sequence: CASSPGTRGGVDEQFF. In DNA, the CDR3 is TGTGCCAGCAGCCCCGGGACTAGGGGGGGGGTGGATGAGCAGTTCTTC. The chain couples TRBV28 to TRBJ2-1; 8 positions agree with TRBD2. The germline V gene has CDR1 MDHEN and CDR2 SYDVKM. Trimming cost V 6 bases and J 8 bases; bases outside gene matches: 15. The CDR3 is 16 amino acids.

J is TRBJ2-1 and V is TRBV5-5; tentative D call: TRBD2 (5 bases). V was shortened by 7 bases and J by 0 bases, with 20 bases between the two germline ends. This CDR3 spans 17 amino acids. In germline, CDR1 is SGHKS, CDR2 YYEKEE (reference sequence). This CDR3 is CASLLDRGFSSYNEQFF. CDR3 DNA sequence: TGTGCCAGCTTATTGGATCGGGGTTTTAGCTCCTACAATGAGCAGTTCTTC.

This clone occurred a few times. The V call is TRBV6-5, the J call TRBJ1-1; D gene unclear. This CDR3 contains 11 residues. Between the trimmed V and J ends, which lost 10 bases and 8 bases, there was a span of 14 bases. Germline V lookup: CDR1 MNHEY, CDR2 SVGAGI. CDR3: CATSEEFEAFF. CDR3 DNA: TGTGCCACCAGCGAGGAGTTCGAAGCTTTCTTT.

There are a few counts of this clone. V gene TRBV18 combines with J gene TRBJ2-1; D is possibly TRBD2 (6 bases). CDR1 is KGHSH and CDR2 is LQKENI in the germline V gene. Trimming stripped 3 bases from V and 10 bases from J, with 16 bases between. The CDR3 contains 14 residues. The CDR3 protein is CASSPGSNRGEQFF. The CDR3 DNA reads as TGTGCCAGCTCACCCGGGAGTAATAGAGGGGAGCAGTTCTTC.

The chain recombines TRBV25-1 with TRBJ1-2; TRBD1 aligns across 8 bases. The V and J ends lost 5 bases and 3 bases, in that order; junction bases with no gene match: 2. The CDR3 totals 13 residues. Germline V lookup: CDR1 MGHDK, CDR2 SYGVNS. The CDR3 DNA is TGTGCCAGCAGTATGGGACAGGACTATGGCTACACCTTC. Its protein is CASSMGQDYGYTF.

V and J are TRBV19 and TRBJ2-1; D is possibly TRBD1 (6 bases). Germline CDR1 and CDR2: LNHDA and SQIVND (reference sequence). The CDR3 is made up of 14 amino acids. V was clipped by 7 bases and J by 9 bases, with 19 bases between them. This CDR3 is CASNRAQGYSEQFF. The DNA of the CDR3 is TGTGCCAGTAACCGGGCCCAGGGGTATAGTGAGCAGTTCTTC.